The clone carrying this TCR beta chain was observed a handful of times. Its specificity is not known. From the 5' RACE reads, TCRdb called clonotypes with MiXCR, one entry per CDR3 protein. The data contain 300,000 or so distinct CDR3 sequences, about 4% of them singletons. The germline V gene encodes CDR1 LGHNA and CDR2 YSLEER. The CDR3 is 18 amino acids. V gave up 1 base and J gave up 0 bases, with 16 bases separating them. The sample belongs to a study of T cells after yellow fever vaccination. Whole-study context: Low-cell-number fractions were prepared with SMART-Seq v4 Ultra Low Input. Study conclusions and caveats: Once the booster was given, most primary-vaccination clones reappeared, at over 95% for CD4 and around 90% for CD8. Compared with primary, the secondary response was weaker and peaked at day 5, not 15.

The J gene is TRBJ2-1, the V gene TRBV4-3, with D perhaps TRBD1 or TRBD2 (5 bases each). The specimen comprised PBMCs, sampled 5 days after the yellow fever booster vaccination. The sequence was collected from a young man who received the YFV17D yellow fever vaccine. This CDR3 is CASSQGEKGSSSYNEQFF. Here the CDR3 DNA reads TGCGCCAGCAGCCAAGGGGAGAAGGGGTCAAGCTCCTACAATGAGCAGTTCTTC.